Each of the 16 T cell receptor beta chains below was sequenced from the same sample in a study of tumor-infiltrating lymphocytes in primary liver carcinoma. With a constant-region primer, TCR beta cDNA was made from 400 to 550 ng of total RNA. The TCR beta library was amplified through three nested multiplex PCR rounds in a modified ARM-PCR procedure. PCR rounds one and two used TRBV1-TRBV30 forward primers with a C-beta reverse primer for around 9 cycles each. A single record per CDR3 protein comes from TCRdb applying MiXCR to the multiplex PCR reads. Among 300,000 to 350,000 distinct CDR3 sequences listed, 65% were seen once. Blood RNA came from unsorted whole blood; germline DNA was also extracted. The material sequenced was peripheral blood. The receptors come from a man aged 35-49 years with primary liver carcinoma and hepatitis B virus infection.

Points on this clonotype: A much larger clone sits a single nucleotide away, making a read error possible. This chain joins TRBV12-3 or TRBV12-4 and TRBJ2-2; possible D gene TRBD1, 6 bases. Trimming shortened V by 7 bases and J by 5 bases, and 20 bases separated the two germline ends. CDR3 length: 16 residues. The CDR3 DNA is TGTGCCAGCAAATTACGACGGGCAGGGGCGACCGGGGAGCTGTTTTTT. This gives the protein CASKLRRAGATGELFF.

Only one count was recorded for this clonotype. At one of its ends the junction is not consistent with the germline gene, which may arise from a read error. This rearrangement joins TRBV11-2 to TRBJ2-6; D call uncertain. Per germline, CDR1 SGHAT and CDR2 FQNNGV. The length of the CDR3 is 14 residues. The CDR3 DNA follows: TGTGCGACCATAAGAAGCTCTGGAGCCAACGTCCTGACTTTC. Its translation is CATIRSSGANVLTF.

Points on this clonotype: One base away lies a much larger clone, so this may be a sequencing read error. V and J are TRBV10-3 and TRBJ1-2; the match to TRBD1 covers 8 bases. This CDR3 region has 15 residues. The junction had 10 bases not matched to a gene; V was cut back by 3 bases and J by 7 bases. Germline V gene data show CDR1 as ENHRY and CDR2 as SYGVKD. CDR3 sequence (DNA): TGTGCCATCAGTGAACGACAGGGGTTATGGCCTGGCTACACCTTC. This sequence encodes CAISERQGLWPGYTF.

The V gene is TRBV5-4, the J gene TRBJ1-1, with D perhaps TRBD1 (5 bases). Germline CDR1 reads SGHNT; CDR2 reads YYREEE (reference sequence). Trimming stripped 0 bases from V and 4 bases from J, with 13 bases between. The length of the CDR3 is 15 residues. The CDR3 nucleotides read TGTGCCAGCAGCTTGGGTGAGGGTGGGGGCACTGAAGCTTTCTTT. Translated, it gives CASSLGEGGGTEAFF.

For this clonotype: A read error is possible here, since a much larger clone lies one base away. The chain has TRBV4-3 and TRBJ2-2, with 9 bases lining up with TRBD2. CDR3 size: 17 residues. The V gene end was trimmed by 3 bases and the J gene end by 4 bases; junction bases not matched to a gene: 9. Germline CDR1 reads LGHNA; CDR2 reads YSLEER. CDR3 sequence (DNA): TGCGCCAGCAGCCACGCAACTGGCGGGAGGGCCACCGGGGAGCTGTTTTTT. Protein: CASSHATGGRATGELFF.

This clonotype was detected many times. The chain uses TRBV11-2 and TRBJ2-7; 8 nucleotides align to TRBD1. V shed 5 bases, J shed 1 base, and the junction held 7 bases outside the gene matches. Germline CDR1 and CDR2: SGHAT and FQNNGV. This CDR3 region has 15 residues. The CDR3 coding sequence is TGTGCCAGCAGCCTCGGACAGGGCGAGTCCTACGAGCAGTACTTC. This codes for CASSLGQGESYEQYF.

This clonotype has a handful of counts. The chain joins TRBV7-9 to TRBJ2-1, with 10 bases lining up with TRBD2. The germline CDR1 and CDR2 sequences are SEHNR and FQNEAQ (reference sequence). V lost 1 base, J lost 9 bases, and 9 bases stayed unmatched. CDR3 length equals 16 residues. The CDR3 DNA reads TGTGCCAGCAGCTTAGGTCTAGCGGGAGTGGGCGGTGAGCAGTTCTTC. Its protein product is CASSLGLAGVGGEQFF.

A note on this clonotype: A read error may produce the germline difference seen at one junction end. CDR3 DNA: TGCAACGTCCGGGGTTCTTCCTACGGGCAGTACTTC. Translating it yields CNVRGSSYGQYF. This chain connects TRBV29-1 to TRBJ2-7; possibly TRBD2 for D (5 bases). The CDR3 length is 12 residues. The V gene's germline CDR1 is SQVTM and CDR2 ANQGSEA.

Only a few counts were recorded for this clonotype. V gene TRBV28 combines with J gene TRBJ2-7, with D perhaps matching TRBD1 (6 bases). Germline CDR1 is MDHEN and CDR2 is SYDVKM. This CDR3 comprises 17 residues. Trimming shortened V by 1 base and J by 6 bases, and 22 bases separated the two germline ends. CDR3 in DNA: TGTGCCAGCAGTTTATTGGCCCCAGGGGAAGAAAAGTGCGAGCAGTACTTC. It encodes CASSLLAPGEEKCEQYF.

About this clonotype: Because it lacks the conserved phenylalanine or tryptophan at the end, this CDR3 is likely a read error. This chain links TRBV11-2 with TRBJ1-2, with D perhaps TRBD1 (6 bases). This CDR3 region has 14 residues. The ends were cut back, 2 bases at V and 2 bases at J, with 9 bases in the middle. CDR1 SGHAT and CDR2 FQNNGV come from the germline V gene. DNA for the CDR3: TGTGCCAGCAGCTTACCAGGACAGAACTATGGCTACACCTTA. It codes for CASSLPGQNYGYTL.

To note about this clonotype: The junction and the germline gene differ at one end; a read error may be behind it. The chain has TRBV5-1 and TRBJ1-1; TRBD1 might be the D (5 bases). This CDR3 comprises 15 residues. Looked up from germline, CDR1 is SGHRS and CDR2 is YFSETQ. In DNA, the CDR3 is TGCGCTAGCAGCAGAAGGGACGCAATGAACACTGAAGCTTTCTTT. Protein sequence: CASSRRDAMNTEAFF. Filled out from reference TRBV5-1 and TRBJ1-1, the complete variable domain reads KAGVTQTPRYLIKTRGQQVTLSCSPISGHRSVSWYQQTPGQGLQFLFEYFSETQRNKGNFPGRFSGRQFSNSRSEMNVSTLELGDSALYLCASSRRDAMNTEAFFGQGTRLTVV.

This clonotype is a singleton in its sample. This may be a read error: a much more frequent sequence differs by one nucleotide. This rearrangement joins TRBV6-5 to TRBJ2-7; unclear D gene. Germline V gene data show CDR1 as MNHEY and CDR2 as SVGAGI. The CDR3 totals 17 residues. Trimming took 0 bases from V and 1 from J, leaving 16 bases between them. The CDR3 region has the DNA TGTGCCAGCAGTTACTCGATGCCGGGTAGAATATCCTACGAGCAGTACTTC. Translation gives CASSYSMPGRISYEQYF.

Points on this clonotype: One junction end disagrees with the germline gene, perhaps due to a read error. The CDR3 reads CTSSHDIGGNQPQHF. The CDR3 DNA reads as TGTACCAGCAGCCATGATATAGGGGGCAATCAGCCCCAGCATTTT. V and J are TRBV4-2 and TRBJ1-5, with D tentatively TRBD1 (5 bases). From germline, CDR1 is LGHNA and CDR2 YNFKEQ. CDR3 length: 15 residues.

In its sample, this clonotype was seen a few times. The rearrangement links TRBV6-6 to TRBJ1-5; D ambiguous. This CDR3 has 14 residues. Germline V gives CDR1 MNHNY, CDR2 SVGAGI (reference sequence). With 1 base removed from V and 3 bases from J, the gap between germline ends came to 7 bases. The DNA for the CDR3 is TGTGCCAGCAGTTACTTGGGTACCAATCAGCCCCAGCATTTT. This gives the protein CASSYLGTNQPQHF.

Worth noting for this clonotype: One end of the junction does not line up with germline, which may come from a read error. V gene TRBV4-1 combines with J gene TRBJ2-2; maybe TRBD1 (6 bases). The CDR3 has 12 residues. Per germline, CDR1 MGHRA and CDR2 YSYEKL. CDR3 bases: TGCGTCAGCAGCTATACAGGGGGGGAGCTGTTTTTT. This codes for CVSSYTGGELFF.

The CDR3 reads CASSPRTSLANEWFF. The CDR3 DNA reads as TGTGCCAGCAGCCCACGGACTAGTCTGGCCAATGAGTGGTTCTTC. J is TRBJ2-1 and V is TRBV11-1; 7 bases are shared with TRBD2. CDR1 is SGHAT, CDR2 FQDESV, per germline (reference sequence). With V trimmed by 5 bases and J by 15 bases, 19 bases remained unmatched. This CDR3 has 15 residues.